This T cell receptor beta chain was captured in a study of ipilimumab plus nivolumab after autologous stem cell transplantation. Study overall: A median of roughly eight nivolumab and about 5 ipilimumab doses were given. The myeloma group: high-risk transplant-naive, or relapse within 3 years after first autologous transplant. Study-wide results and caveats: Per the authors, repertoire, Treg and microbiota data justify further study.

Per the germline V gene, CDR1 is SGDLS and CDR2 is YYNGEE. Trimming took 0 bases from V and 2 from J, leaving 19 bases between them. The CDR3 loop spans 18 amino acids. Ipilimumab, 1 mg/kg, started 14 to 28 days after autologous transplant. This clone is a singleton in its sample. The antigen remains unidentified. This table comes from immunoSEQ multiplex PCR, and its TCRdb copy is limited to in-frame clones, with some not included. The data contain fewer than 45,000 clones, around 93% of them singletons. The chain recombines TRBV9 with TRBJ2-3; D perhaps matches TRBD1 (6 bases). The clonotype comes from a male donor with multiple myeloma. Sequenced here: PBMCs, sampled in a trial of ipilimumab plus nivolumab as post-transplant consolidation. CDR3 DNA sequence: TGTGCCAGCAGCGTAGTCGGCAGGGGACAACGATCCACAGATACGCAGTATTTT. Protein product: CASSVVGRGQRSTDTQYF.